The 14 T cell receptor beta chains listed next were all sequenced from one sample in a study of identical twins. TCRdb ran MiXCR on the 5' RACE reads and lists one entry per CDR3 protein. The repertoire holds 200,000 to 250,000 distinct CDR3 sequences, with roughly 7.5% as singletons. These data also featured in a second study, about yellow fever vaccine responses in identical twins.

Sequenced material: CD8+ T cells sorted from blood. These receptors all stem from a woman aged 18-30 years in good health.

Only a few counts were recorded for this clonotype. The rearrangement joins TRBV12-3 or TRBV12-4 to TRBJ2-1; D ambiguous. Trimming pared 5 bases from V and 4 bases from J, leaving 12 bases between. The CDR3 has 14 amino acids. The DNA of the CDR3 is TGTGCCAGCAGTCTAAGGGATTTTTACAATGAGCAGTTCTTC. Translation gives CASSLRDFYNEQFF.

This clonotype was detected a few times. The rearrangement links TRBV3-1 to TRBJ1-1; D call uncertain. The CDR3 has 15 residues. V lost 0 bases to trimming and J lost 0 bases, with 8 bases between them. The germline CDR1 and CDR2 sequences are LGHDT and YNNKEL (reference sequence). The CDR3 loop reads CASSQEISMNTEAFF. The CDR3 DNA reads as TGTGCCAGCAGCCAAGAGATCTCCATGAACACTGAAGCTTTCTTT.

This clonotype came up many times. The rearrangement joins TRBV2 to TRBJ1-1; weak D call: TRBD1 (6 bases). CDR3 length: 14 residues. In germline, CDR1 is SNHLY, CDR2 FYNNEI. Trimming shortened V by 4 bases and J by 0 bases, and 9 bases separated the two germline ends. The CDR3 spells CASSAGHMNTEAFF. In DNA form, the CDR3 reads TGTGCCAGCAGTGCGGGACACATGAACACTGAAGCTTTCTTT.

This clonotype was detected a few times. The chain uses TRBV7-8 and TRBJ2-3; 9 nucleotides match TRBD2. Germline V gene sequence: CDR1 SGHVS, CDR2 FQNEAQ. The CDR3 covers 16 residues. V shed 2 bases, J shed 0 bases, and the junction held 3 bases outside the gene matches. In DNA form, the CDR3 reads TGTGCCAGCAGCTTATACGCGGGGGGGAGCACAGATACGCAGTATTTT. It specifies CASSLYAGGSTDTQYF.

This clonotype has a single count. It may be a read error: a sequence one base away is much more abundant. J is TRBJ2-2 and V is TRBV5-6; 8 bases are a match to TRBD1. Germline loops: CDR1 SGHDT, CDR2 YYEEEE. The CDR3 is 15 amino acids. J lost 1 base, V lost 2 bases, and 1 base had no gene match. DNA for the CDR3: TGTGCCAGCAGCTTCGGGACAGGGAACACCGGGGAGCTGTTTTTT. This encodes CASSFGTGNTGELFF.

This clonotype was observed many times. V and J are TRBV12-3 or TRBV12-4 and TRBJ2-7, with 10 nucleotides matching TRBD1. The CDR3 runs to 14 residues. V lost 3 bases, J lost 7 bases, and 6 bases stayed unmatched. The CDR3 sequence: CASSFTGTGVEQYF. In DNA, the CDR3 is TGTGCCAGCAGTTTTACCGGGACAGGGGTGGAGCAGTACTTC.

The chain is built from TRBV12-3 or TRBV12-4 and TRBJ1-1; D uncertain. The CDR3 has 13 amino acids. Trimming pared 6 bases from V and 3 bases from J, leaving 11 bases between. CDR3 in amino acids: CASREDPYTEAFF. The CDR3 DNA reads TGTGCCAGCAGGGAAGATCCATACACTGAAGCTTTCTTT.

This clonotype showed up many times. The chain employs TRBV12-3 or TRBV12-4 and TRBJ2-7; 9 bases agree with TRBD2. The V gene end was trimmed by 0 bases and the J gene end by 2 bases; junction bases not matched to a gene: 8. The CDR3 covers 17 residues. CDR3 DNA: TGTGCCAGCAGTTTAGCCCTCCGGGCTAGCGGGACCTACGAGCAGTACTTC. It translates to CASSLALRASGTYEQYF.

This clonotype was seen ten or more times. The chain has TRBV4-2 and TRBJ2-7; the match to TRBD1 covers 9 bases. CDR1 is LGHNA, CDR2 YNFKEQ, per germline. This CDR3 region has 15 residues. Trimming at V came to 4 bases and at J to 0 bases, leaving 4 bases not matched to a gene. The CDR3, as DNA: TGTGCCAGCAGCCGAGGGACAGGGAGCTCCTACGAGCAGTACTTC. Its protein is CASSRGTGSSYEQYF.

This clonotype was seen only a few times. The chain combines TRBV13 with TRBJ1-4; unclear D gene. Germline V lookup: CDR1 PRHDT, CDR2 FYEKMQ (reference sequence). CDR3 size: 16 residues. Trimming stripped 2 bases from V and 5 bases from J, with 15 bases between. The CDR3, as DNA: TGTGCCAGCAGCTTATCCATCTGGGGAGAGAATGAAAAACTGTTTTTT. Its protein product is CASSLSIWGENEKLFF.

The chain joins TRBV2 to TRBJ2-7; D possibly uses TRBD1 or TRBD2 (5 bases each). The CDR3 spans 13 residues. Germline loops: CDR1 SNHLY, CDR2 FYNNEI. V was shortened by 2 bases and J by 6 bases, with 11 bases between the two germline ends. The CDR3 spells CASSELVGVEQYV. CDR3 nucleotide sequence: TGTGCCAGCAGTGAATTGGTGGGGGTCGAGCAGTACGTC.

The table lists this clonotype with many counts. The V call is TRBV7-9, the J call TRBJ2-7, with D possibly TRBD1 on 5 matching bases. With 4 bases removed from V and 3 bases from J, the gap between germline ends came to 10 bases. The CDR3 is 13 amino acids. The V gene's germline CDR1 is SEHNR and CDR2 FQNEAQ (reference sequence). CDR3 in amino acids: CASSSRQLYEQYF. DNA for the CDR3: TGTGCCAGCAGCTCCCGACAGCTCTACGAGCAGTACTTC.

The CDR3 sequence is CSAKGGLSETQYF. For the CDR3, the DNA is TGCAGTGCTAAAGGGGGCCTAAGTGAGACCCAGTACTTC. This chain connects TRBV20-1 to TRBJ2-5; 7 nucleotides align to TRBD1. V was clipped by 4 bases and J by 5 bases; unmatched bases: 7. The CDR3 runs to 13 residues. Germline-derived CDR1 and CDR2 are DFQATT and SNEGSKA (reference sequence).

This clonotype was counted a few times. V gene TRBV12-3 or TRBV12-4 combines with J gene TRBJ2-1; no reliable D call. This CDR3 is 14 amino acids long. Trimming removed 4 bases from V and 10 bases from J, with 17 bases in between. In nucleotides, the CDR3 is TGTGCCAGCAGTTCATGGACGCCCCGGAGCGAGCAGTTCTTC. Translating gives CASSSWTPRSEQFF.